Below are 32 T cell receptor beta chains sequenced from a single sample in a study of T cell repertoires and HLA-DP antigens. Their cognate antigens are unknown. Using immunoSEQ multiplex PCR, the repertoire was profiled, and TCRdb retains in-frame clones only, with some absent. The table lists about 120,000 clones, 90% to 95% of them singletons. What was sequenced was CD4+ T cells from PBMCs. These receptors originate from a woman aged 18-29 years in good health and CMV-seronegative.

The genes are TRBV4-1 and TRBJ2-3, with D possibly matching TRBD2 (6 bases). Trimming pared 7 bases from V and 0 bases from J, leaving 14 bases between. The CDR3 is 15 amino acids. CDR1 MGHRA and CDR2 YSYEKL come from the germline V gene. The CDR3: CASMLRGTSTDTQYF. The CDR3 DNA sequence: TGCGCCAGCATGCTACGGGGGACTAGCACAGATACGCAGTATTTT.

The rearrangement joins TRBV5-1 to TRBJ1-2, with D tentatively TRBD1 (5 bases). The CDR3 spans 15 residues. Trimming stripped 0 bases from V and 0 bases from J, with 9 bases between. From germline, CDR1 is SGHRS and CDR2 YFSETQ. The CDR3 loop reads CASSLVQAPNYGYTF. CDR3 in DNA: TGCGCCAGCAGCTTGGTACAGGCACCTAACTATGGCTACACCTTC.

This chain uses TRBV4-1 with TRBJ2-1; D is possibly TRBD2 (6 bases). V lost 0 bases and J lost 0, with 12 bases in between. This CDR3 is 17 amino acids long. CDR1 is MGHRA, CDR2 YSYEKL, per germline. The CDR3: CASSQDRGFSSYNEQFF. The CDR3 coding sequence is TGCGCCAGCAGCCAAGATCGGGGGTTTAGCTCCTACAATGAGCAGTTCTTC.

This chain links TRBV5-4 with TRBJ1-2; D is unresolved. V lost 4 bases and J 7 bases, leaving 17 bases between the germline ends. CDR1 is SGHNT, CDR2 YYREEE, per germline (reference sequence). The CDR3 is 14 residues long. The CDR3 DNA follows: TGTGCCAGCAGCCAAGATACGGGAACTCTTGGCTACACCTTC. Its protein product is CASSQDTGTLGYTF.

The genes are TRBV5-8 and TRBJ1-4, with no clear D. Per the germline V gene, CDR1 is SGHTS and CDR2 is YDEGEE. CDR3 length: 13 amino acids. The germline V and J ends were trimmed by 0 bases and 7 bases, with 7 bases remaining between them. The CDR3 sequence: CASSLVRFEKLFF. The CDR3 coding sequence is TGTGCCAGCAGCTTGGTTCGTTTTGAAAAACTGTTTTTT.

This clone was counted a single time. The rearrangement uses TRBV5-1 and TRBJ2-5; tentatively, D is TRBD1 (6 bases). V was shortened by 0 bases and J by 3 bases, with 12 bases between the two germline ends. Per germline, CDR1 SGHRS and CDR2 YFSETQ. CDR3 size: 15 residues. The CDR3 region has the DNA TGCGCCAGCAGCTTGGCCGTACAGGGAAAAGAGACCCAGTACTTC. This gives the protein CASSLAVQGKETQYF.

This chain uses TRBV4-1 with TRBJ2-7; 8 nucleotides align to TRBD1. The germline CDR1 and CDR2 sequences are MGHRA and YSYEKL. This CDR3 has 14 residues. J lost 2 bases, V lost 1 base, and 1 base had no gene match. This CDR3 is CASSQGDRPYEQYF. CDR3 in DNA: TGCGCCAGCAGCCAAGGGGACAGGCCCTACGAGCAGTACTTC.

This clone was detected only once. The J gene is TRBJ1-2, the V gene TRBV13; maybe TRBD1 (6 bases). The CDR3 is made up of 15 amino acids. The germline V gene encodes CDR1 PRHDT and CDR2 FYEKMQ (reference sequence). Trimming pared 1 base from V and 3 bases from J, leaving 12 bases between. The CDR3 DNA sequence: TGTGCCAGCAGCTTAGACAGGGCGGTAGACTATGGCTACACCTTC. Amino acids: CASSLDRAVDYGYTF.

The chain joins TRBV19 to TRBJ2-1, with TRBD1 as a possible D gene (6 bases). V gave up 3 bases and J gave up 12 bases, with 30 bases separating them. CDR1 and CDR2 from the germline V gene are LNHDA and SQIVND (reference sequence). This CDR3 comprises 18 residues. CDR3: CASSISPGQSSSVYAQFF. The CDR3 coding sequence is TGTGCCAGTAGTATTTCCCCAGGACAGTCCAGCTCAGTATATGCGCAGTTCTTC.

The DNA of the CDR3 is TGCGCCAGCAGCTGGGAGGGGGTGACTTTAAGTCAAGATACGCAGTATTTT. Protein: CASSWEGVTLSQDTQYF. This chain links TRBV5-1 with TRBJ2-3; D may be TRBD2 (7 bases). CDR3 length: 17 amino acids. V was shortened by 3 bases and J by 5 bases, with 22 bases between the two germline ends. Germline assignment: CDR1 SGHRS and CDR2 YFSETQ.

This chain connects TRBV7-3 to TRBJ2-1; TRBD2 matches at 10 bases. The CDR3 runs to 13 residues. V was clipped by 5 bases and J by 12 bases; unmatched bases: 7. The germline CDR1 and CDR2 sequences are SGHTA and FQGTGA. CDR3 in amino acids: CASSLLAGDRQFF. DNA for the CDR3: TGTGCCAGCAGCCTCCTAGCGGGGGACAGGCAGTTCTTC.

CDR3 residues: CSVGRSGGVAGELFF. The DNA for the CDR3 is TGCAGCGTTGGCCGGAGCGGGGGGGTAGCCGGGGAGCTGTTTTTT. V gene TRBV29-1 combines with J gene TRBJ2-2; 10 nucleotides align to TRBD2. CDR1 SQVTM and CDR2 ANQGSEA come from the germline V gene. The CDR3 sequence is 15 residues long. The V and J ends lost 4 bases and 6 bases, in that order; junction bases with no gene match: 8.

V and J are TRBV4-1 and TRBJ1-2; possibly TRBD1 for D (5 bases). The CDR3 contains 14 residues. V lost 3 bases to trimming and J lost 4 bases, with 12 bases between them. In germline, CDR1 is MGHRA, CDR2 YSYEKL. This chain's CDR3 is CASSQGPVSYGYTF. DNA for the CDR3: TGCGCCAGCAGCCAGGGACCCGTCAGCTATGGCTACACCTTC.

The chain joins TRBV11-2 to TRBJ1-1, with D perhaps TRBD1 (6 bases). The CDR3 runs 14 residues. Germline CDR1 and CDR2: SGHAT and FQNNGV. V was cut by 5 bases and J by 1 base, with 11 bases left in between. CDR3: CASSLGQSNTEAFF. CDR3 sequence (DNA): TGTGCCAGCAGCCTGGGACAATCGAACACTGAAGCTTTCTTT.

This chain uses TRBV15 with TRBJ1-2; D is unresolved. Between the trimmed V and J ends, which lost 0 bases and 8 bases, there was a span of 10 bases. CDR1 is LNHNV and CDR2 is YYDKDF in the germline V gene (reference sequence). This CDR3 has 13 amino acids. In DNA form, the CDR3 reads TGTGCCACCAGCAGAGACCAATTGGGGGGCTACACCTTC. Protein product: CATSRDQLGGYTF.

V and J are TRBV6-1 and TRBJ2-1; TRBD2 aligns across 7 bases. V lost 0 bases and J lost 2; bases outside the gene matches: 7. This CDR3 contains 17 residues. Germline CDR1 reads MNHNS; CDR2 reads SASEGT. In nucleotides, the CDR3 is TGTGCCAGCAGTGAAGCTGGACTAGGCCCCACCTACAATGAGCAGTTCTTC. Translating it yields CASSEAGLGPTYNEQFF.

Worth noting for this clone: The junction shows a germline mismatch at one end, possibly a read error. The chain uses TRBV4-2 and TRBJ1-2, with D unclear. The CDR3 contains 14 residues. Germline CDR1 and CDR2: LGHNA and YNFKEQ. The CDR3 nucleotides read TGTGTCAGCAGCCGGGAGGCGTCCAACTATGGCTACACCTTC. Its translation is CVSSREASNYGYTF.

With respect to this clone: One end of the junction varies from germline; a read error may be responsible. The chain has TRBV7-2 and TRBJ2-3; D may match TRBD1 or TRBD2 (5 bases each). This CDR3 is built from 13 residues. Germline V gene lookup returns CDR1 SGHTA and CDR2 FQGNSA. The CDR3, as DNA: TGTGCCAGCAGCCCAAGTCCCGGGGCCACGCGTCGTTTT. Translation gives CASSPSPGATRRF. The whole variable domain, filled in from reference TRBV7-2 and TRBJ2-3, reads GAGVSQSPSNKVTEKGKDVELRCDPISGHTALYWYRQSLGQGLEFLIYFQGNSAPDKSGLPSDRFSAERTGGSVSTLTIQRTQQEDSAVYLCASSPSPGATRRFGPGTRLTVL.

This chain links TRBV6-1 with TRBJ2-7, with 12 bases fitting TRBD1. With V trimmed by 6 bases and J by 4 bases, 4 bases remained unmatched. The CDR3 extends over 14 amino acids. Germline V gene sequence: CDR1 MNHNS, CDR2 SASEGT. The CDR3 bases are TGTGCCAGCAGCCGGGACAGGGGGCAGTACGAGCAGTACTTC. Translated, it gives CASSRDRGQYEQYF.

The chain carries TRBV7-3 and TRBJ2-3, with D perhaps given as TRBD1 or TRBD2 (5 bases each). CDR1 is SGHTA and CDR2 is FQGTGA in the germline V gene. This CDR3 is built from 15 residues. V was shortened by 5 bases and J by 3 bases, with 15 bases between the two germline ends. CDR3 in amino acids: CASSAGSTWTDTQYF. CDR3 DNA sequence: TGTGCCAGCAGCGCAGGGAGTACATGGACAGATACGCAGTATTTT.

The chain recombines TRBV11-2 with TRBJ1-1; D might be TRBD1 (6 bases). The CDR3 is 18 residues long. Between the trimmed V and J ends, which lost 1 base and 2 bases, there was a span of 20 bases. Germline CDR1 is SGHAT and CDR2 is FQNNGV. In DNA form, the CDR3 reads TGTGCCAGCAGCTTAGGATCCGGGACCTCAGGGGCTAACACTGAAGCTTTCTTT. Translated, it gives CASSLGSGTSGANTEAFF.

The gene calls are TRBV5-1 and TRBJ2-1; D gene uncertain. This CDR3 region has 15 residues. The germline V gene encodes CDR1 SGHRS and CDR2 YFSETQ. V lost 6 bases and J 0 bases, leaving 13 bases between the germline ends. The CDR3 reads CASTPALRSYNEQFF. CDR3 nucleotides: TGCGCCAGCACTCCTGCGCTACGCTCCTACAATGAGCAGTTCTTC.

There are a few counts of this clone. The rearrangement links TRBV7-2 to TRBJ2-5; D is perhaps TRBD1 (6 bases). The V end lost 5 bases, the J end lost 5 bases, and 18 bases lay between the germline ends. Germline CDR1 reads SGHTA; CDR2 reads FQGNSA. The CDR3 is 15 residues long. CDR3 bases: TGTGCCAGCAGCCCTAGCATGGGGGCCTGGGAGACCCAGTACTTC. Amino acids: CASSPSMGAWETQYF.

This clone showed up just once. This CDR3 reads CASSLSVAGYTF. The CDR3 DNA follows: TGTGCCAGCAGCTTAAGCGTCGCTGGCTACACCTTC. V and J are TRBV7-9 and TRBJ1-2; no firm D call. Deletions cut 2 bases from V and 7 bases from J, with 8 bases between. The CDR3 is 12 residues long. The germline gives CDR1 SEHNR, CDR2 FQNEAQ (reference sequence).

V gene TRBV7-2 combines with J gene TRBJ1-1; 7 positions agree with TRBD1. This CDR3 contains 14 residues. V lost 6 bases and J lost 3; bases outside the gene matches: 7. Germline CDR1 SGHTA, CDR2 FQGNSA. This chain's CDR3 is CASRYRGSYTEAFF. CDR3 in DNA: TGTGCCAGCAGATACAGGGGCAGTTACACTGAAGCTTTCTTT.

This rearrangement joins TRBV28 to TRBJ1-2, with D tentatively TRBD1 (6 bases). Looked up from germline, CDR1 is MDHEN and CDR2 is SYDVKM. This CDR3 is 16 amino acids long. V was cut by 6 bases and J by 7 bases, with 24 bases left in between. The CDR3 coding sequence is TGTGCCAGCAGAAAATTGGGCTCACAGGGTCTCCCTGGCTACACCTTC. Amino acid sequence: CASRKLGSQGLPGYTF.

This clone appeared once. The chain links TRBV7-2 to TRBJ1-2; 9 bases agree with TRBD1. Germline V lookup: CDR1 SGHTA, CDR2 FQGNSA. CDR3 length equals 13 residues. Losses at the gene ends were 4 bases for V and 6 bases for J; bases not matched to a gene: 3. Here the CDR3 DNA reads TGTGCCAGCAGCTACCGGACAGGGGATGGCTACACCTTC. It codes for CASSYRTGDGYTF.

The chain combines TRBV4-2 with TRBJ1-2; D is perhaps TRBD1 (6 bases). Trimming removed 0 bases at V and 2 bases at J, with 10 bases between. CDR1 LGHNA and CDR2 YNFKEQ come from the germline V gene. This CDR3 is built from 15 residues. CDR3: CASSQEGGPNYGYTF. The CDR3 nucleotides are TGTGCCAGCAGCCAAGAAGGGGGACCCAACTATGGCTACACCTTC.

The chain carries TRBV5-1 and TRBJ2-7, with TRBD2 matching over 8 bases. After removal of 5 bases from V and 1 base from J, the junction contained 8 bases not matched to a gene. This CDR3 has 15 residues. Germline assignment: CDR1 SGHRS and CDR2 YFSETQ. CDR3 protein: CASSILASGSYEQYF. The CDR3 nucleotides are TGCGCCAGCAGTATCCTCGCTAGCGGGTCCTACGAGCAGTACTTC. The variable domain in full, completed from reference TRBV5-1 and TRBJ2-7, reads KAGVTQTPRYLIKTRGQQVTLSCSPISGHRSVSWYQQTPGQGLQFLFEYFSETQRNKGNFPGRFSGRQFSNSRSEMNVSTLELGDSALYLCASSILASGSYEQYFGPGTRLTVT.

This clone turned up a few times. J is TRBJ1-5 and V is TRBV30; D might be TRBD1 (5 bases). The CDR3 sequence is 20 residues long. V lost 0 bases to trimming and J lost 0 bases, with 24 bases between them. Germline CDR1 and CDR2: GTSNPN and SVGIG (reference sequence). The CDR3 DNA is TGTGCCTGGAGTGTACGGGGAGCCTCGGGCAGGGAGTATAGCAATCAGCCCCAGCATTTT. It translates to CAWSVRGASGREYSNQPQHF.

This clone has more than one count but fewer than ten. V is TRBV9 and J is TRBJ1-4; 7 bases fit TRBD1. V shed 4 bases, J shed 4 bases, and the junction held 7 bases outside the gene matches. Germline V gives CDR1 SGDLS, CDR2 YYNGEE. CDR3 length equals 15 residues. In nucleotides, the CDR3 is TGTGCCAGCAGCTTACAGGGGCGGAGTAATGAAAAACTGTTTTTT. Translated: CASSLQGRSNEKLFF. Looking up the rest from reference TRBV9 and TRBJ1-4 gives the full variable domain: DSGVTQTPKHLITATGQRVTLRCSPRSGDLSVYWYQQSLDQGLQFLIQYYNGEERAKGNILERFSAQQFPDLHSELNLSSLELGDSALYFCASSLQGRSNEKLFFGSGTQLSVL.

V and J are TRBV7-2 and TRBJ1-2, with a tentative D call TRBD1 (5 bases). Per the germline V gene, CDR1 is SGHTA and CDR2 is FQGNSA. The germline V and J ends were trimmed by 4 bases and 4 bases, with 19 bases remaining between them. This CDR3 has 16 residues. CDR3 nucleotides: TGTGCCAGCAGCTCCACTGGCGGGTCCGGGGGCTATGGCTACACCTTC. Its protein product is CASSSTGGSGGYGYTF.